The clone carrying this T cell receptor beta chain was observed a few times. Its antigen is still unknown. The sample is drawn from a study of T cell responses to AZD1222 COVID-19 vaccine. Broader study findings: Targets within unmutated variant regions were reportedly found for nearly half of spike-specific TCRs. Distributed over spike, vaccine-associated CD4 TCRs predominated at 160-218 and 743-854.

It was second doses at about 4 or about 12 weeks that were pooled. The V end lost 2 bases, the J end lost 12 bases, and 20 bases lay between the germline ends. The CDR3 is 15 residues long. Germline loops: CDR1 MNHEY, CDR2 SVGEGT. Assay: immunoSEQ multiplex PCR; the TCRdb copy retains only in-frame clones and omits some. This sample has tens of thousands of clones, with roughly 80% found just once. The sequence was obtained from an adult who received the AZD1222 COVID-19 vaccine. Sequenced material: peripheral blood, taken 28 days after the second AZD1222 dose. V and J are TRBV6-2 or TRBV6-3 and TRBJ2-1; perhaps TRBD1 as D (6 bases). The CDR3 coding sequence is TGTGCCAGCAGTTACGGTAGTGTAGGGGGATCGTGGCAGTTCTTC. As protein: CASSYGSVGGSWQFF.